Sequencing of this T cell receptor beta chain was carried out in a study of prognosis after radiotherapy for stage I lung cancer. Amplicons of TCR beta CDR3 were generated from genomic DNA by two-round multiplex PCR. Round-one PCR had primers specific to each TRBV and TRBJ gene. TCRdb re-analysed the multiplex PCR reads in MiXCR, keeping a single row per CDR3 protein. The sample carries roughly 13,000 distinct CDR3 sequences, 50% recorded once. This clonotype was picked up many times. The V gene's germline CDR1 is LNHDA and CDR2 SQIVND (reference sequence). V was trimmed by 5 bases and J by 0 bases, leaving 13 bases between them. This CDR3 is built from 15 residues.

This chain connects TRBV19 to TRBJ1-1, with D unresolved. The sample here was PBMCs, taken before or after stereotactic body radiation therapy (not recorded which). This TCR derives from a donor of 50 years or more with non-small cell lung cancer. The CDR3 DNA reads TGTGCCAGTAGTTTTGGGGATTTTATGAACACTGAAGCTTTCTTT. Residues: CASSFGDFMNTEAFF.